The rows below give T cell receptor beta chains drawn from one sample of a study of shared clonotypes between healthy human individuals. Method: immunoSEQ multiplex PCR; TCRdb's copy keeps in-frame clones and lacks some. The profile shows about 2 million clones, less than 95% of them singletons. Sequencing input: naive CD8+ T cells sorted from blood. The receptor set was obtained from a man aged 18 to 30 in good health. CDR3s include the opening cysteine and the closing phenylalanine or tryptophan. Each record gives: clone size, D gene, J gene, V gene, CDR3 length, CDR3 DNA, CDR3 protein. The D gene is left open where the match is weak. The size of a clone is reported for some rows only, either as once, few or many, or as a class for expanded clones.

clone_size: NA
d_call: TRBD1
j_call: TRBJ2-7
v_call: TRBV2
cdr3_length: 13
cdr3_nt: TGTGCCAGCAGTGAAGGACAGGGCCCCGAGCAGTACTTC
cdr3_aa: CASSEGQGPEQYF

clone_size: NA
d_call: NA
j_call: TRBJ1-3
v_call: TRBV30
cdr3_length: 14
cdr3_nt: TGTGCCTGGATATCGGGCCCTTCTGGAAACACCATATATTTT
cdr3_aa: CAWISGPSGNTIYF

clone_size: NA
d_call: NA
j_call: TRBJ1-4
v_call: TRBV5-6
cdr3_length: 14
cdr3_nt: TGTGCCAGCAGCAGCAGGGAAGGCAATGAAAAACTGTTTTTT
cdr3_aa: CASSSREGNEKLFF

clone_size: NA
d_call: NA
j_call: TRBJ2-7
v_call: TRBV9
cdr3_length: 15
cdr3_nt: TGTGCCAGCAGCGCCGGGACGGGGCTCTCCTACGAGCAGTACTTC
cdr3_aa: CASSAGTGLSYEQYF

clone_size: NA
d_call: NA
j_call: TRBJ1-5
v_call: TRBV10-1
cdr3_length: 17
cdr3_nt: TGCGCCAGCAGTGTCCGAAATCAGGGATATAGCAATCAGCCCCAGCATTTT
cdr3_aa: CASSVRNQGYSNQPQHF

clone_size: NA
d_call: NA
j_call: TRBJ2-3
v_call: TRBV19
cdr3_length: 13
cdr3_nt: TGTGCCAGTGCTAGAGGGGTGTCGGATACGCAGTATTTT
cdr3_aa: CASARGVSDTQYF

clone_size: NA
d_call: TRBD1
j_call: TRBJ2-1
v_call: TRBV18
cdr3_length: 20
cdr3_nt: TGTGCCAGCTCACCAGAACCCGGATTAACCGGGACAGGGGTTAACAATGAGCAGTTCTTC
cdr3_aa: CASSPEPGLTGTGVNNEQFF

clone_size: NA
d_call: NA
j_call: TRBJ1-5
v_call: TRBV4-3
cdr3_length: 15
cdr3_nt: TGCGCCAGCAGCCAAGGAACAGGAGTGAATCAGCCCCAGCATTTT
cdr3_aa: CASSQGTGVNQPQHF

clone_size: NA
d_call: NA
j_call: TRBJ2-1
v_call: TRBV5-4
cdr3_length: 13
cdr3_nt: TGTGCCAGCAGCTTGGAGCAGAGCTATGAGCAGTTCTTC
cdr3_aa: CASSLEQSYEQFF

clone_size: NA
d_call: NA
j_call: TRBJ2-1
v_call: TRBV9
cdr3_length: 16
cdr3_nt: TGTGCCAGCAGCGTAGAGTGGGGTGCGGGGGCGAATGAGCAGTTCTTC
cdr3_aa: CASSVEWGAGANEQFF

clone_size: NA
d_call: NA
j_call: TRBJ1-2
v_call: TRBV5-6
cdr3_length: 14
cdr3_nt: TGTGCCAGCAGCTCGGCAGGGGAAAACTATGGCTACACCTTC
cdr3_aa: CASSSAGENYGYTF

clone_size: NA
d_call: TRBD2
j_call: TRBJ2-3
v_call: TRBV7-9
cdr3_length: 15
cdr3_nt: TGTGCCAGCAGCCCCTGGCGGGAGGGCCGGGTCACGCAGTATTTT
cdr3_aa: CASSPWREGRVTQYF

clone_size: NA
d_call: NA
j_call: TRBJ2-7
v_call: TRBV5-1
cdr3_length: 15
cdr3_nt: TGCGCCAGCAGCTGGGGGGCAGGGGACGCCTACGAGCAGTACTTC
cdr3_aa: CASSWGAGDAYEQYF

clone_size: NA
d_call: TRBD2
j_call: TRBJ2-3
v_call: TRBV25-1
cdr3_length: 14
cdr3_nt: TGTGCCAGCAGGGATAGCGGGGGTGCAGATACGCAGTATTTT
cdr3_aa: CASRDSGGADTQYF

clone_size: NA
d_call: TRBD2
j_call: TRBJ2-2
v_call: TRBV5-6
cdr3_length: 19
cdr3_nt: TGTGCCAGCAGCTTGGAACTAGCGGGAGGGCCAATGGACACCGGGGAGCTGTTTTTT
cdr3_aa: CASSLELAGGPMDTGELFF

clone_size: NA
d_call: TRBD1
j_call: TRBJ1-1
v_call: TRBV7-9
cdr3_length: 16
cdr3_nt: TGTGCCAGCAGCTTAGTCACAGGGGGCCTGGGGACTGAAGCTTTCTTT
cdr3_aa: CASSLVTGGLGTEAFF

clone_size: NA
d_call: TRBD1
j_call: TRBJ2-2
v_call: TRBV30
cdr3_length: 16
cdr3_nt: TGTGCCTGGAGTGCCACAGGGGGCCAATTCACCGGGGAGCTGTTTTTT
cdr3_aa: CAWSATGGQFTGELFF

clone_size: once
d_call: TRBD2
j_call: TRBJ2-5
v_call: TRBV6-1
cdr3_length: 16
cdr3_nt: TGTGCCAGCAGTGCGTTAGCGGGGGGGTACCAAGAGACCCAGTACTTC
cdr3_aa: CASSALAGGYQETQYF

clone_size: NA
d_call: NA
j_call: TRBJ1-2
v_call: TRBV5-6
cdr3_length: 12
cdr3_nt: TGTGCCAGCAGCCTGGTAAACGGTGGCTACACCTTC
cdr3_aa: CASSLVNGGYTF

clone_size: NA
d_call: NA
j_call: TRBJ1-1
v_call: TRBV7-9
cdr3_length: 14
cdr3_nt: TGTGCCAGCAGCTTTTTCGCAGTGAACACTGAAGCTTTCTTT
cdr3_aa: CASSFFAVNTEAFF

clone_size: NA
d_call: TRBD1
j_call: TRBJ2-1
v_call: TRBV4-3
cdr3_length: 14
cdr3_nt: TGCGCCAGCAGCCAGGAAGACAGGGGTGATGAGCAGTTCTTC
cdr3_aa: CASSQEDRGDEQFF

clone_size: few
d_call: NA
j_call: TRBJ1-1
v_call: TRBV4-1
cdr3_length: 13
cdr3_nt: TGCGCCAGCAGCCCGGTCGGTGGCACTGAAGCTTTCTTT
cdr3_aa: CASSPVGGTEAFF

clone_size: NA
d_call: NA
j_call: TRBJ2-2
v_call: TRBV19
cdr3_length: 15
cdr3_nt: TGTGCCAGTAGTATCTTGGGGTGGGACACCGGGGAGCTGTTTTTT
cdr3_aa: CASSILGWDTGELFF

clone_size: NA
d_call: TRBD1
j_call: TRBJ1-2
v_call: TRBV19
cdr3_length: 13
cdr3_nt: TGTGCCAGTAGTACCAGGACAGGGGAAAGCTACACCTTC
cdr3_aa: CASSTRTGESYTF

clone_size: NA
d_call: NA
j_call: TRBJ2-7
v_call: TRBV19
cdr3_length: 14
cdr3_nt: TGTGCCAGTAGTATTAGGCATGCAGACTACGAGCAGTACTTC
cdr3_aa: CASSIRHADYEQYF

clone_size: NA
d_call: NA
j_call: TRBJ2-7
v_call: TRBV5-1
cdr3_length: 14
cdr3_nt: TGCGCCAGCAGCTTGAGCAGGGCGGCCTACGAGCAGTACTTC
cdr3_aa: CASSLSRAAYEQYF

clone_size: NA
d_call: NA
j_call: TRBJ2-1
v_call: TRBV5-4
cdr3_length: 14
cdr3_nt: TGTGCCAGCAGCTTCCTTTCGGGGGGCGATGAGCAGTTCTTC
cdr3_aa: CASSFLSGGDEQFF

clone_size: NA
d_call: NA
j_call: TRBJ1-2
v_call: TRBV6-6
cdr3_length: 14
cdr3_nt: TGTGCCAGCAGTTACTCGGAACTTCCCTATGGCTACACCTTC
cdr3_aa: CASSYSELPYGYTF

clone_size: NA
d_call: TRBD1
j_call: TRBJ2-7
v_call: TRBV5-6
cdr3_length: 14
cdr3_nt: TGTGCCAGCAGCTTGGGGGACAGGGGGTACGAGCAGTACTTC
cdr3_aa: CASSLGDRGYEQYF

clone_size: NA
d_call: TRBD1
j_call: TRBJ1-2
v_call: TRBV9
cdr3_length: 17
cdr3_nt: TGTGCCAGCAGCGTAGAGGGGACCTTACAGGGGGCGGATGGCTACACCTTC
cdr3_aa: CASSVEGTLQGADGYTF

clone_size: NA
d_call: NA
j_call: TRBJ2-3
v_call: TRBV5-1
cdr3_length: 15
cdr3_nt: TGCGCCAGCAGCTTGAATAGGGCAGTCACAGATACGCAGTATTTT
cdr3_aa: CASSLNRAVTDTQYF

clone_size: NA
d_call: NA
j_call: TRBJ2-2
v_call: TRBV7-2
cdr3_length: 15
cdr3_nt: TGTGCCAGCAGCCCCTACGGGGGCCCCGGGGGGGAGCTGTTTTTT
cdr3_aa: CASSPYGGPGGELFF

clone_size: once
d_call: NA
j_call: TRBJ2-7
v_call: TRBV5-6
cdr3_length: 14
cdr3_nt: TGTGCCAGCAGCTTGGTGGGGGCGAACTACGAGCAGTACTTC
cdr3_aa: CASSLVGANYEQYF

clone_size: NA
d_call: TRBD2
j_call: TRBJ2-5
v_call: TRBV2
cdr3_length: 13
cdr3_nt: TGTGCCAGCAACGGCGGGGGACAAGAGACCCAGTACTTC
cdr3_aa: CASNGGGQETQYF

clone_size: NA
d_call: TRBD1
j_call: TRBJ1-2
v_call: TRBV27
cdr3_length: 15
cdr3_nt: TGTGCCAGCAGTGTACTAACAGGGGCCGCAAGTGGCTACACCTTC
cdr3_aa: CASSVLTGAASGYTF

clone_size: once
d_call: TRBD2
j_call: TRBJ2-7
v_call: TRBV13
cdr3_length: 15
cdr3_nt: TGTGCCAGCAGCCGCCGACTAGCGGGGGCATACGAGCAGTACTTC
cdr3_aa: CASSRRLAGAYEQYF

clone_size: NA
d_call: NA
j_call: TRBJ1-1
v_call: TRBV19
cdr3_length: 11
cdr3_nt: TGTGCCAGTAGGGGAACCCTAGAAGCTTTCTTT
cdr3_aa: CASRGTLEAFF

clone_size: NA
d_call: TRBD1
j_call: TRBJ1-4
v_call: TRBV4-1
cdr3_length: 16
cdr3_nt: TGCGCCAGCAGCCAGTACTCCGGGACAGCGGATGAAAAACTGTTTTTT
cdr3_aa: CASSQYSGTADEKLFF

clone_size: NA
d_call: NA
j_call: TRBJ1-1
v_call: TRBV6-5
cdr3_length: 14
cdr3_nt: TGTGCCAGCAACCTAGGCGGGTCAGGCACTGAAGCTTTCTTT
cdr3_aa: CASNLGGSGTEAFF

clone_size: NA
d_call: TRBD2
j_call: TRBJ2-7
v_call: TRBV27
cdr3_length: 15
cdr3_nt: TGTGCCAGCAGTTCCCTAGCGGGATGGACAGACGAGCAGTACTTC
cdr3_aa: CASSSLAGWTDEQYF

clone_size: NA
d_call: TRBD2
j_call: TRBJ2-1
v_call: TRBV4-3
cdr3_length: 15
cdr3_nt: TGCGCCAGCAGCCCGCGGGAGTTCTCCTACAATGAGCAGTTCTTC
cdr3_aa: CASSPREFSYNEQFF

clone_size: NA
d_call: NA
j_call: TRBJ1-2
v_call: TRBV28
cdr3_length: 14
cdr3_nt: TGTGCCAGCAGACCCCCTGGGGGGCCAATGGGCTACACCTTC
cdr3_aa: CASRPPGGPMGYTF

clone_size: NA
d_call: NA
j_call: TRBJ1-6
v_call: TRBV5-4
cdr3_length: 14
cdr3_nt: TGTGCCAGCAGCCACGAGGGGGAAGGGTCACCCCTCCACTTT
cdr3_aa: CASSHEGEGSPLHF

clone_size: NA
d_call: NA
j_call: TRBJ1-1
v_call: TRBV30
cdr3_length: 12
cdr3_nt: TGTGCCTGGAGGAACACAGGGATTACAGCTTTCTTT
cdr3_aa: CAWRNTGITAFF

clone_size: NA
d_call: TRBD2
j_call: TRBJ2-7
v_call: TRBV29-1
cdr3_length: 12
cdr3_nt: TGCAGCGTTCTAGCGGGGGGAAGCGAGCAGTACTTC
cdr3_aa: CSVLAGGSEQYF

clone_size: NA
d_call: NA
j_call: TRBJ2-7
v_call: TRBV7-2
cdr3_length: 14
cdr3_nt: TGTGCCAGCAACCCTCCTAGCAACTCCTACGAGCAGTACTTC
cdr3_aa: CASNPPSNSYEQYF

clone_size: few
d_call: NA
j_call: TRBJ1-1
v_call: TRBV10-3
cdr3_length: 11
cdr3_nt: TGTGCCATCAGTCCAGGCACTGAAGCTTTCTTT
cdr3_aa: CAISPGTEAFF

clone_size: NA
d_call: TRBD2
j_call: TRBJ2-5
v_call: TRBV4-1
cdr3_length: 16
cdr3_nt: TGCGCCAGCAGCCCGCGGGTAGCGGGTATACAAGAGACCCAGTACTTC
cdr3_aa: CASSPRVAGIQETQYF

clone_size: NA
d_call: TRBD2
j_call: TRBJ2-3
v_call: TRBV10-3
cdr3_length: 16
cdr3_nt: TGTGCCATCAGTGAGTCGGCTAGCGGGGAGACAGATACGCAGTATTTT
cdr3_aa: CAISESASGETDTQYF

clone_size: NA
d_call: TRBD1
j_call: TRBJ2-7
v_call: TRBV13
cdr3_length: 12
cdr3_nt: TGTGCCAGCAGCCAGACAGGGAACGAGCAGTACTTC
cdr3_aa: CASSQTGNEQYF

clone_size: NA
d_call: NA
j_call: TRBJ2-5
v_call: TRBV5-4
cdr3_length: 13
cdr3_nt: TGTGCCAGCAGCTTAACAGAGGAGGAGACCCAGTACTTC
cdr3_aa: CASSLTEEETQYF

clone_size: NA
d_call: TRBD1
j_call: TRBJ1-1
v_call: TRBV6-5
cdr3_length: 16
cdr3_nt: TGTGCCAGCAGTTACTCGAGGGTGGCAGGGGGCACTGAAGCTTTCTTT
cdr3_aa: CASSYSRVAGGTEAFF

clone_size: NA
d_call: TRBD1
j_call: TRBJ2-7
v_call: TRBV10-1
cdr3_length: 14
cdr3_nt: TGCGCCAGCAGTGAGTCGACGACAGGGTACGAGCAGTACTTC
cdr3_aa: CASSESTTGYEQYF